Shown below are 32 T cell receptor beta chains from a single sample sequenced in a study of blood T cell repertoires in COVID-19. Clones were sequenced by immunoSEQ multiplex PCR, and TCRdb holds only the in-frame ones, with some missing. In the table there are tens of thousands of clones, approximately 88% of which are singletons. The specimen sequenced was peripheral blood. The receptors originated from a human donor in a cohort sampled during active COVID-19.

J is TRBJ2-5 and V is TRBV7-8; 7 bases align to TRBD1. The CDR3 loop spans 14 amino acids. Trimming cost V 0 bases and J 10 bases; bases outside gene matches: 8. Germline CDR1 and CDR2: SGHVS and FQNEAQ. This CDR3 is CASSLASGPGGQYF. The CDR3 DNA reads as TGTGCCAGCAGCTTAGCGAGTGGCCCAGGGGGCCAGTACTTC.

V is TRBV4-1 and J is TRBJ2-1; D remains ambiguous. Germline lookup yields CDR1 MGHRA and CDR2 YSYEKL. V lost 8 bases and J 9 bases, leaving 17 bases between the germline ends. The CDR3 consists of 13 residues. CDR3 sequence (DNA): TGCGCCAGCGCAGGAACGAGACGTGGTGAGCAGTTCTTC. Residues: CASAGTRRGEQFF.

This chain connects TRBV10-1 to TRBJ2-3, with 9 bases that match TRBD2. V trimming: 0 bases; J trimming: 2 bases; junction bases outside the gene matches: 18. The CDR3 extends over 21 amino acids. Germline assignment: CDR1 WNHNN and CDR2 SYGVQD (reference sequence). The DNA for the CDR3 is TGCGCCAGCAGTGAGTCGAACAGCGGGGGGACAAATCCATCCGACACAGATACGCAGTATTTT. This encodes CASSESNSGGTNPSDTDTQYF.

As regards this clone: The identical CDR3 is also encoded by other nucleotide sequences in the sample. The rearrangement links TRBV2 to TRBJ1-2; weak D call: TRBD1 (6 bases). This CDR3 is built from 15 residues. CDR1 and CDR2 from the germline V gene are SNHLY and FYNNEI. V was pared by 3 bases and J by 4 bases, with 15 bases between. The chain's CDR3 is CASSEGQYGSYGYTF. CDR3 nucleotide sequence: TGTGCCAGCAGTGAGGGACAATACGGCAGCTATGGCTACACCTTC.

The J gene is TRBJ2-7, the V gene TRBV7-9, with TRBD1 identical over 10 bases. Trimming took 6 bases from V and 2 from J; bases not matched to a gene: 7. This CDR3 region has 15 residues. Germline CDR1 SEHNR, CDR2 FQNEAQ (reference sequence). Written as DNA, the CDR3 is TGTGCCAGCAGTGACAGGGGGCTTGACGCCTACGAGCAGTACTTC. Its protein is CASSDRGLDAYEQYF.

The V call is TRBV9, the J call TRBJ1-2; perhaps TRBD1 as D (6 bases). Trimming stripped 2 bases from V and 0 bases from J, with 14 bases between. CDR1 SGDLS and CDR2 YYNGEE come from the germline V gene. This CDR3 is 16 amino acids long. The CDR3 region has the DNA TGTGCCAGCAGCGTGGAAACAGGGAATGCTAACTATGGCTACACCTTC. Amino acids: CASSVETGNANYGYTF.

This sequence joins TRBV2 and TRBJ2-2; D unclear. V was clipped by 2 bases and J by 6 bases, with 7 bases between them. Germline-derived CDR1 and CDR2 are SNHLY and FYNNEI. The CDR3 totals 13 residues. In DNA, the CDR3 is TGTGCCAGCAGTGAACGGCTAGCCGGGGAGCTGTTTTTT. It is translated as CASSERLAGELFF.

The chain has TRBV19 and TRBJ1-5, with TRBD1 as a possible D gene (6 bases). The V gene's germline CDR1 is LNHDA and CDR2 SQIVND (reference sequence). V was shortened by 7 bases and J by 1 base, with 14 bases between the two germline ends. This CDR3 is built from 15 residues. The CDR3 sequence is CASKEDRGSNQPQHF. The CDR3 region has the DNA TGTGCCAGTAAAGAGGACAGAGGCAGCAATCAGCCCCAGCATTTT.

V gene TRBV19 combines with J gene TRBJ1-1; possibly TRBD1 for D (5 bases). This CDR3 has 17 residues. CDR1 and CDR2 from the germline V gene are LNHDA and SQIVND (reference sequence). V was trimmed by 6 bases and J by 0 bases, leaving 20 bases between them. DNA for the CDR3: TGTGCCAGTAGGGACCCCCCGGGGGGGGGTATGAACACTGAAGCTTTCTTT. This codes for CASRDPPGGGMNTEAFF. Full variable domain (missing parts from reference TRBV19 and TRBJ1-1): DGGITQSPKYLFRKEGQNVTLSCEQNLNHDAMYWYRQDPGQGLRLIYYSQIVNDFQKGDIAEGYSVSREKKESFPLTVTSAQKNPTAFYLCASRDPPGGGMNTEAFFGQGTRLTVV.

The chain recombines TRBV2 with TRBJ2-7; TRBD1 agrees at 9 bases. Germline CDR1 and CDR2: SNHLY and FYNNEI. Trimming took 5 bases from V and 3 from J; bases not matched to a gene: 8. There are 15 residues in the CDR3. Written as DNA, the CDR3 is TGTGCCAGCAGTCGCGAGGGACAGGGTTTCTACGAGCAGTACTTC. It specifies CASSREGQGFYEQYF.

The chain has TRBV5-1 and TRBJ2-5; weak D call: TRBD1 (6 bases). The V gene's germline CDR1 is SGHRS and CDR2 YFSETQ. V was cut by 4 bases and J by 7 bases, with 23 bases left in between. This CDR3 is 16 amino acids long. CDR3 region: CASSPTTGYGKGTQYF. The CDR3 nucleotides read TGCGCCAGCAGCCCCACGACAGGATACGGCAAAGGGACCCAGTACTTC.

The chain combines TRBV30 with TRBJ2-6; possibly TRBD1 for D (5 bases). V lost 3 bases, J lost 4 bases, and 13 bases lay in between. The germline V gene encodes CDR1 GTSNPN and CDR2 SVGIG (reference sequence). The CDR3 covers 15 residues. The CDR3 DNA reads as TGTGCCTGGAGGCCTACAGGCTTCGGGGCCAACGTCCTGACTTTC. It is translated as CAWRPTGFGANVLTF.

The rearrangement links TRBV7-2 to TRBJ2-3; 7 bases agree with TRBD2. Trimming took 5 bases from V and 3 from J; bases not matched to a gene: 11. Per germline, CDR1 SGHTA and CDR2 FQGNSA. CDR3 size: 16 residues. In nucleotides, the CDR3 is TGTGCCAGCAGCCGGAAAGGGACTATTGTGACAGATACGCAGTATTTT. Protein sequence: CASSRKGTIVTDTQYF. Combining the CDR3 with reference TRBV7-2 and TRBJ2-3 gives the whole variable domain GAGVSQSPSNKVTEKGKDVELRCDPISGHTALYWYRQSLGQGLEFLIYFQGNSAPDKSGLPSDRFSAERTGGSVSTLTIQRTQQEDSAVYLCASSRKGTIVTDTQYFGPGTRLTVL.

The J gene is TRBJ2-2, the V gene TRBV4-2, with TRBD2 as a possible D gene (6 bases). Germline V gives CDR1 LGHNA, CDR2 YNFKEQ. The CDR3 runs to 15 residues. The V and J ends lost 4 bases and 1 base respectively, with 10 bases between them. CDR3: CASSLGLQNTGELFF. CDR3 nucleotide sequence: TGTGCCAGCAGCCTGGGACTTCAGAACACCGGGGAGCTGTTTTTT.

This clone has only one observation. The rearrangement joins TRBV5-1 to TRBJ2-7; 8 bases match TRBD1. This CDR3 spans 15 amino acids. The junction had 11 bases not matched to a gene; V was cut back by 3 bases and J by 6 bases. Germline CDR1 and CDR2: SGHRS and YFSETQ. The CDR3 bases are TGCGCCAGCAGCTCGGAACAGGGGGTTTCAGGCGAGCAGTACTTC. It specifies CASSSEQGVSGEQYF.

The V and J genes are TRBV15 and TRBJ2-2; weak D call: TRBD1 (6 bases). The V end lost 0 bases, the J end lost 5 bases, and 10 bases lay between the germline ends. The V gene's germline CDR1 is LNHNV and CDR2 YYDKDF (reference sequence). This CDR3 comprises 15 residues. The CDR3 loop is CATSRDRGRTGELFF. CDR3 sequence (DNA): TGTGCCACCAGCAGAGACAGGGGTCGAACCGGGGAGCTGTTTTTT.

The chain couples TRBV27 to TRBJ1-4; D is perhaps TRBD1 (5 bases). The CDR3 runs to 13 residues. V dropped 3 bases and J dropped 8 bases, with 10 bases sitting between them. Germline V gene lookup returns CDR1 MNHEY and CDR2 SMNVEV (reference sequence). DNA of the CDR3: TGTGCCAGCAGTTTCGGAAACAGGGAAAAACTGTTTTTT. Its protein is CASSFGNREKLFF.

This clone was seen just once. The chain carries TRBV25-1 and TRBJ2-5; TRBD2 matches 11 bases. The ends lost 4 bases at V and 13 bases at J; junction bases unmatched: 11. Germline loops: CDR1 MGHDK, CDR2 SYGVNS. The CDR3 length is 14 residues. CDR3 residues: CASSAPGTSGVLYF. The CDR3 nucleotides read TGTGCCAGCAGTGCCCCCGGGACTAGCGGAGTCTTGTACTTC. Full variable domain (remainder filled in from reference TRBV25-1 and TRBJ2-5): EADIYQTPRYLVIGTGKKITLECSQTMGHDKMYWYQQDPGMELHLIHYSYGVNSTEKGDLSSESTVSRIRTEHFPLTLESARPSHTSQYLCASSAPGTSGVLYFGPGTRLLVL.

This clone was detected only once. CDR3 bases: TGTGCCAGCAGCCAAGGCAGGGGGACAGGGGACTATGGCTACACCTTC. Translating it yields CASSQGRGTGDYGYTF. The chain uses TRBV14 and TRBJ1-2; TRBD1 matches at 10 bases. With V trimmed by 1 base and J by 3 bases, 5 bases remained unmatched. CDR3 length: 16 amino acids. Germline CDR1 reads SGHDN; CDR2 reads FVKESK.

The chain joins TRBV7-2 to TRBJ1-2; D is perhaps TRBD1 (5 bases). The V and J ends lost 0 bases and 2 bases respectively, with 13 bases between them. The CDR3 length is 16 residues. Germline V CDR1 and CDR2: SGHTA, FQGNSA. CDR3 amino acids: CASSLARRAGNYGYTF. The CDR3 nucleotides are TGTGCCAGCAGCTTAGCGCGCAGGGCAGGGAACTATGGCTACACCTTC.

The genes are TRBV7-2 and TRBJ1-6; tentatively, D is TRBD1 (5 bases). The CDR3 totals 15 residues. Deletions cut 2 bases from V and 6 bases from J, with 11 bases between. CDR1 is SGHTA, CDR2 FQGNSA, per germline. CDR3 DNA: TGTGCCAGCAGCTTACGAAGGGGAAGTAATTCACCCCTCCACTTT. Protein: CASSLRRGSNSPLHF.

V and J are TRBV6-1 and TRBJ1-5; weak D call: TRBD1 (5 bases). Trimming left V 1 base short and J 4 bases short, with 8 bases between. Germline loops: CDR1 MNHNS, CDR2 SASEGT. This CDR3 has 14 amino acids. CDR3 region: CASSEGGENQPQHF. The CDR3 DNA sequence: TGTGCCAGCAGTGAAGGGGGGGAAAATCAGCCCCAGCATTTT.

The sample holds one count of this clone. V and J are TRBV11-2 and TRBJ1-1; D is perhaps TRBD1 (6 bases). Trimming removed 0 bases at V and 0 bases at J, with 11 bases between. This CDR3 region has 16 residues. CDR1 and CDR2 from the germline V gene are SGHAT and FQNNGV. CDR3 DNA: TGTGCCAGCAGCTTAGAACCACAGGGACTGAACACTGAAGCTTTCTTT. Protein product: CASSLEPQGLNTEAFF.

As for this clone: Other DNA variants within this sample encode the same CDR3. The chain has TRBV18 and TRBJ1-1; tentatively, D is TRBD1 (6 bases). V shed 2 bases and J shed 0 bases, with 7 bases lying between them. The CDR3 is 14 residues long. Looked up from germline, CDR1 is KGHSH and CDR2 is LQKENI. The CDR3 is CASSPDRLNTEAFF. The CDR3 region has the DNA TGTGCCAGCTCACCAGACAGGTTGAACACTGAAGCTTTCTTT.

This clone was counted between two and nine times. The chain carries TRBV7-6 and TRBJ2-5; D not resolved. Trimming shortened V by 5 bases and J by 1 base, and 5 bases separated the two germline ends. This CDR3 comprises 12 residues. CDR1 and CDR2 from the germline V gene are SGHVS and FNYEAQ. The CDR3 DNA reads TGTGCCAGCAGCCGGTCCCAAGAGACCCAGTACTTC. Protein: CASSRSQETQYF.

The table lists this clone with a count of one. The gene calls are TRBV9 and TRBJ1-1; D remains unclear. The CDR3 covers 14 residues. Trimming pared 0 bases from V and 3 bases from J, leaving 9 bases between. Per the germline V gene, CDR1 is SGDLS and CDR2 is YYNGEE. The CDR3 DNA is TGTGCCAGCAGCGTAGTATCGGGGTACACTGAAGCTTTCTTT. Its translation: CASSVVSGYTEAFF.

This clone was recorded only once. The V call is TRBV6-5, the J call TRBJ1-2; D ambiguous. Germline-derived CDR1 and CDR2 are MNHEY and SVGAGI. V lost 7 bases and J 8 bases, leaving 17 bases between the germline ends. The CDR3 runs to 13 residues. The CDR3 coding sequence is TGTGCCAGCACCCCCTTTGGGCAGGCAGGCTACACCTTC. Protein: CASTPFGQAGYTF.

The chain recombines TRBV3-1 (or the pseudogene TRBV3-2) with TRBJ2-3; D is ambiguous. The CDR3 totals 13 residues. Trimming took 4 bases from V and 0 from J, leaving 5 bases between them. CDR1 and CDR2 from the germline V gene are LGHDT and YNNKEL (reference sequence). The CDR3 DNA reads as TGTGCCAGCAGCCCAACTAGCACAGATACGCAGTATTTT. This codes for CASSPTSTDTQYF.

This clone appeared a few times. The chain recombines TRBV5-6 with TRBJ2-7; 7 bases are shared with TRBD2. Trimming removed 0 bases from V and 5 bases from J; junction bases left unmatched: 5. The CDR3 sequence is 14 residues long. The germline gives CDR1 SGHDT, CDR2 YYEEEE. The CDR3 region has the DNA TGTGCCAGCAGCTTGGTGGGAGGGCCGGACGAGCAGTACTTC. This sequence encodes CASSLVGGPDEQYF.

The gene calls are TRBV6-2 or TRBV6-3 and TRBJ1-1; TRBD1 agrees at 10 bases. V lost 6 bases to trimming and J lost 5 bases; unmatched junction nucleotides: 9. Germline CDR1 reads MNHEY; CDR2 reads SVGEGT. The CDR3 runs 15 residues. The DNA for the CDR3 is TGTGCCAGCAGACCTCCGGGACAGGGGATAACTGAAGCTTTCTTT. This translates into CASRPPGQGITEAFF.

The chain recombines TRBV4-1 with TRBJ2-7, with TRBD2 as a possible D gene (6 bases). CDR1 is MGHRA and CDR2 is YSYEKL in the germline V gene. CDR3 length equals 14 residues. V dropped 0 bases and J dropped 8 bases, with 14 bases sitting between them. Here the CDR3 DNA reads TGCGCCAGCAGCCAAGAGGACCTCCGGGGGAAGCAGTACTTC. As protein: CASSQEDLRGKQYF.

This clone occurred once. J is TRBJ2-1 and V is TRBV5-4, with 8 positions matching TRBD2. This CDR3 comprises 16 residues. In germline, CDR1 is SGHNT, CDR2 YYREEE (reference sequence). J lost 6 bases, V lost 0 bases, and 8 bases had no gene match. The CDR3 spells CASSLEGTRGSNEQFF. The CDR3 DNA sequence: TGTGCCAGCAGCTTGGAGGGGACTAGAGGATCCAATGAGCAGTTCTTC.